The present TCR beta chain was sequenced within a study of blood T cell repertoires in COVID-19. Per germline, CDR1 SEHNR and CDR2 FQNEAQ (reference sequence). The V end was cut by 6 bases, the J end by 8 bases, with 15 bases between. There are 13 residues in the CDR3. This clone was seen ten or more times. Original data processing: Estimates of nucleated cell counts were drawn from the amplification of reference gene primers. Sequenced by immunoSEQ multiplex PCR; TCRdb stores in-frame clones only, minus some. V, J and clone size derive from that table, while D and trimming were established from the DNA sequence. This table has approximately 190,000 clones, 65% to 85% appearing once. Participants were aged roughly 18 to 95 years, lived in under 30 US areas, and enrolled virtually. Donors in Cohort 3 counted as recovered after two negative PCRs, clearance, or symptom resolution.

Sequenced input: PBMCs or T cells enriched from blood (not recorded which). The chain links TRBV7-9 to TRBJ2-3, with D possibly matching TRBD1 (5 bases). The source of this sequence is a middle-aged man who had recovered from COVID-19. The CDR3 DNA reads as TGTGCCAGCAGGCTGGAAGGGGATCTTACGCAGTATTTT. It yields the protein CASRLEGDLTQYF. The full variable domain, its missing parts supplied by reference TRBV7-9 and TRBJ2-3, is DTGVSQNPRHKITKRGQNVTFRCDPISEHNRLYWYRQTLGQGPEFLTYFQNEAQLEKSRLLSDRFSAERPKGSFSTLEIQRTEQGDSAMYLCASRLEGDLTQYFGPGTRLTVL.